The 15 T cell receptor beta chains reported below all come from one sample, sequenced in a study of shared clonotypes between healthy human individuals. Clones were sequenced by immunoSEQ multiplex PCR, and TCRdb holds only the in-frame ones, with some missing. The repertoire holds under 2.5 million clones, with around 92% as singletons. The sample comprised naive CD4+ T cells from PBMCs. Subset described: CD45RA+ positively selected. The receptors shown here come from a man between 18 and 35 years old in good health. Some clones in this sample may be carry-over from other donors' samples.

The V gene is TRBV5-5, the J gene TRBJ1-3, with 10 bases identical to TRBD1. The CDR3 is 15 amino acids. Germline V gene lookup returns CDR1 SGHKS and CDR2 YYEKEE (reference sequence). V was clipped by 0 bases and J by 6 bases; unmatched bases: 3. Here the CDR3 reads CASSLETGGKNTIYF. Written as DNA, the CDR3 is TGTGCCAGCAGCTTGGAGACAGGGGGCAAAAACACCATATATTTT.

The chain carries TRBV18 and TRBJ2-7, with D perhaps being TRBD1 or TRBD2 (7 bases each). The CDR3 is 16 amino acids. Per the germline V gene, CDR1 is KGHSH and CDR2 is LQKENI. Trimming took 0 bases from V and 6 from J, leaving 18 bases between them. DNA of the CDR3: TGTGCCAGCTCACCACCGGGAGGGTTTCCAGGGGGCGAGCAGTACTTC. It specifies CASSPPGGFPGGEQYF.

This clone was detected only a few times. The V call is TRBV6-4, the J call TRBJ1-2, with D maybe TRBD1 (5 bases). Germline values: CDR1 MRHNA, CDR2 SNTAGT. CDR3 size: 14 residues. Deletions cut 10 bases from V and 3 bases from J, with 18 bases between. CDR3: CATISRTLDYGYTF. The CDR3 region has the DNA TGTGCCACAATTAGTAGGACACTAGACTATGGCTACACCTTC.

The V and J genes are TRBV4-2 and TRBJ2-2, with 7 bases identical to TRBD2. Trimming at V came to 0 bases and at J to 7 bases, leaving 17 bases not matched to a gene. CDR3 length equals 19 residues. The germline CDR1 and CDR2 sequences are LGHNA and YNFKEQ. The CDR3 DNA follows: TGTGCCAGCAGCCAAGATCCGCCTGGATACGGGAGGTTTAGCGGGGAGCTGTTTTTT. It translates to CASSQDPPGYGRFSGELFF.

V usage is TRBV7-6 and J usage is TRBJ2-2; 15 bases agree with TRBD2. CDR3 size: 17 residues. The junction had 9 bases not matched to a gene; V was cut back by 4 bases and J by 9 bases. Germline values: CDR1 SGHVS, CDR2 FNYEAQ. The CDR3 region is CASSSRTSGRDGRELFF. In DNA form, the CDR3 reads TGTGCCAGCAGCTCCAGGACTAGCGGGAGGGACGGCAGGGAGCTGTTTTTT.

This chain links TRBV29-1 with TRBJ2-5; 8 nucleotides match TRBD2. Per germline, CDR1 SQVTM and CDR2 ANQGSEA. Trimming removed 3 bases from V and 9 bases from J; junction bases left unmatched: 9. The CDR3 length is 13 residues. CDR3 residues: CSVDTRRRGAQYF. The CDR3 DNA follows: TGCAGCGTTGATACTCGCCGGCGGGGGGCCCAGTACTTC.

V and J are TRBV30 and TRBJ1-3; unclear D gene. Trimming removed 5 bases at V and 2 bases at J, with 10 bases between. CDR1 and CDR2 (germline): GTSNPN, SVGIG (reference sequence). The CDR3 spans 13 residues. CDR3 loop: CAWDSGAGNTIYF. The CDR3 DNA sequence: TGTGCCTGGGACTCTGGGGCTGGAAACACCATATATTTT. The whole variable domain, filled in from reference TRBV30 and TRBJ1-3, reads SQTIHQWPATLVQPVGSPLSLECTVEGTSNPNLYWYRQAAGRGLQLLFYSVGIGQISSEVPQNLSASRPQDRQFILSSKKLLLSDSGFYLCAWDSGAGNTIYFGEGSWLTVV.

V and J are TRBV28 and TRBJ2-5; 9 bases map to TRBD1. Near its end, the DNA agrees better with TRBJ2-7, so the J call may be wrong. Germline V gives CDR1 MDHEN, CDR2 SYDVKM. CDR3 length: 14 residues. CDR3 nucleotide sequence: TGTGCCAGCAACCTACCGGGACAGGGCTACGAGCAGTACTTC. Translation gives CASNLPGQGYEQYF.

Worth noting for this clone: An end of the junction does not agree with germline; a read error may underlie this. The sample carries other DNA sequences with the same CDR3. The chain employs TRBV28 and TRBJ2-2; TRBD2 matches at 7 bases. The CDR3 is 20 amino acids. The germline V gene encodes CDR1 MDHEN and CDR2 SYDVKM. Written as DNA, the CDR3 is TGTGCCAGTTCATTCCCCGGACTAGTCGGGAGAACCTGGAACACTGGGGAGCTGTTTTTT. It is translated as CASSFPGLVGRTWNTGELFF.

This clone showed up just a few times. This same CDR3 is encoded by further DNA sequences in the sample. This rearrangement joins TRBV18 to TRBJ1-1, with D possibly being TRBD1 (5 bases). CDR1 and CDR2 from the germline V gene are KGHSH and LQKENI. The CDR3 runs to 14 residues. Trimming left V 3 bases short and J 1 base short, with 9 bases between. The CDR3 DNA sequence: TGTGCCAGCTCACCGGGGACCGGGAACACTGAAGCTTTCTTT. Translation: CASSPGTGNTEAFF.

The chain joins TRBV25-1 to TRBJ2-1; D is uncertain. Germline V lookup: CDR1 MGHDK, CDR2 SYGVNS. CDR3 size: 13 residues. Trimming pared 1 base from V and 6 bases from J, leaving 7 bases between. The CDR3 loop reads CASSEWARNEQFF. The CDR3 DNA reads as TGTGCCAGCAGTGAATGGGCCCGCAATGAGCAGTTCTTC. The complete variable domain, with remaining parts taken from reference TRBV25-1 and TRBJ2-1, reads EADIYQTPRYLVIGTGKKITLECSQTMGHDKMYWYQQDPGMELHLIHYSYGVNSTEKGDLSSESTVSRIRTEHFPLTLESARPSHTSQYLCASSEWARNEQFFGPGTRLTVL.

Worth noting for this clone: Additional DNA sequences in this sample encode the identical CDR3. The V and J genes are TRBV2 and TRBJ1-5; 7 nucleotides agree with TRBD1. Trimming cost V 6 bases and J 4 bases; bases outside gene matches: 3. Looked up from germline, CDR1 is SNHLY and CDR2 is FYNNEI. The CDR3 spans 13 residues. The CDR3 coding sequence is TGTGCCAGCAGGAGGGACAGAAATCAGCCCCAGCATTTT. It specifies CASRRDRNQPQHF.

In regard to this clone: Additional DNA sequences in this sample encode the identical CDR3. The chain is built from TRBV18 and TRBJ1-2, with D possibly TRBD1 on 6 matching bases. This CDR3 region has 14 residues. V was cut by 6 bases and J by 1 base, with 12 bases left in between. Per germline, CDR1 KGHSH and CDR2 LQKENI. The CDR3 protein is CASSKQGGNYGYTF. CDR3 sequence (DNA): TGTGCCAGCTCCAAACAGGGAGGTAACTATGGCTACACCTTC. Filled out from reference TRBV18 and TRBJ1-2, the complete variable domain reads NAGVMQNPRHLVRRRGQEARLRCSPMKGHSHVYWYRQLPEEGLKFMVYLQKENIIDESGMPKERFSAEFPKEGPSILRIQQVVRGDSAAYFCASSKQGGNYGYTFGSGTRLTVV.

The V and J genes are TRBV7-3 and TRBJ2-2; D is undetermined. The CDR3 is made up of 13 amino acids. Germline V CDR1 and CDR2: SGHTA, FQGTGA. V was trimmed by 5 bases and J by 6 bases, leaving 10 bases between them. The CDR3, as DNA: TGTGCCAGCAGCCCGAACGGCCCCGGGGAGCTGTTTTTT. It yields the protein CASSPNGPGELFF. Variable domain in full (rest from reference TRBV7-3 and TRBJ2-2): GAGVSQTPSNKVTEKGKYVELRCDPISGHTALYWYRQSLGQGPEFLIYFQGTGAADDSGLPNDRFFAVRPEGSVSTLKIQRTERGDSAVYLCASSPNGPGELFFGEGSRLTVL.

The chain employs TRBV28 and TRBJ1-1; D remains ambiguous. Germline assignment: CDR1 MDHEN and CDR2 SYDVKM. There are 15 residues in the CDR3. With 3 bases removed from V and 0 bases from J, the gap between germline ends came to 11 bases. For the CDR3, the DNA is TGTGCCAGCAGTTTCGCCCGCGGACTGAACACTGAAGCTTTCTTT. Translated, it gives CASSFARGLNTEAFF.